The T cell receptor (beta chain) described here comes from a study of blood T cell repertoires in COVID-19. Overall study: Italy, Spain and the United States were the sources of the convalescent and acute COVID-19 samples. Sources were T cells, B-cell-depleted T cells, or PBMCs; the material itself was cDNA or gDNA.

How the authors handled the data: Amplified reference gene primers provided the basis for estimating nucleated cell counts. Assay used: immunoSEQ multiplex PCR; TCRdb lists only in-frame clones, some missing. V, J and clone size reflect that table, while D and trimming were determined from the DNA. The data contain 350,000 or so clones, approximately 86% of them singletons. The germline CDR1 and CDR2 sequences are LNHDA and SQIVND (reference sequence). The CDR3 has 16 amino acids. With V trimmed by 4 bases and J by 4 bases, 9 bases remained unmatched. Sequenced input: PBMCs or T cells enriched from blood (not recorded which). The receptor's source is a woman in her 40s with acute COVID-19. The rearrangement uses TRBV19 and TRBJ1-4; 7 bases line up with TRBD1. The CDR3 coding sequence is TGTGCCAGTAGTAAGATGACAGGGATCAGTAATGAAAAACTGTTTTTT. Translating gives CASSKMTGISNEKLFF.